The 15 T cell receptor beta chains given below trace back to one sample, sequenced in a study of blood T cell repertoires in COVID-19. TCRdb's table, derived via immunoSEQ multiplex PCR, lists solely in-frame clones and lacks some. The sample yields more than 300,000 clones, under 90% seen once. The specimen was PBMCs or T cells enriched from blood (not recorded which). The receptors shown here come from a young man who had recovered from COVID-19.

The chain uses TRBV20-1 and TRBJ1-6; TRBD1 is a possible D gene (6 bases). Germline values: CDR1 DFQATT, CDR2 SNEGSKA (reference sequence). Trimming cost V 3 bases and J 6 bases, with 15 bases left between them. CDR3 length: 15 amino acids. The CDR3 DNA sequence: TGCAGTGCTAGTATATCAGGGGCCGGTAATTCACCCCTCCACTTT. This translates into CSASISGAGNSPLHF.

CDR3 residues: CASSPNEGQGGSPLHF. CDR3 coding DNA: TGCGCCAGCAGCCCAAACGAAGGACAGGGGGGGTCACCCCTCCACTTT. The chain employs TRBV5-1 and TRBJ1-6, with 10 bases fitting TRBD1. The germline CDR1 and CDR2 sequences are SGHRS and YFSETQ. J was trimmed by 10 bases and V by 4 bases; bases with no gene match: 11. This CDR3 comprises 16 residues.

CDR3 in amino acids: CASSLMGASYEQYF. Written as DNA, the CDR3 is TGCGCCAGCAGTCTGATGGGGGCCTCCTACGAGCAGTACTTC. The genes are TRBV5-1 and TRBJ2-7; tentative D call: TRBD1 (6 bases). Trimming left V 5 bases short and J 0 bases short, with 12 bases between. From germline, CDR1 is SGHRS and CDR2 YFSETQ. This CDR3 has 14 amino acids.

This clone was counted once. This chain uses TRBV3-1 (or the pseudogene TRBV3-2) with TRBJ2-2, with 9 bases lining up with TRBD2. Germline V gene sequence: CDR1 LGHDT, CDR2 YNNKEL (reference sequence). V shed 5 bases, J shed 4 bases, and the junction held 5 bases outside the gene matches. The CDR3 contains 15 residues. CDR3 nucleotides: TGTGCCAGCAGCGTTTTAGCGGGAGCCACCGGGGAGCTGTTTTTT. It translates to CASSVLAGATGELFF.

The chain carries TRBV5-1 and TRBJ1-6; 7 nucleotides line up with TRBD1. The V gene's germline CDR1 is SGHRS and CDR2 YFSETQ. After removal of 3 bases from V and 8 bases from J, the junction contained 17 bases not matched to a gene. This CDR3 is built from 18 residues. The CDR3 reads CASSSAPSGGRTDSPLHF. The CDR3 nucleotides read TGCGCCAGCAGCTCAGCACCATCAGGGGGTAGGACGGATTCACCCCTCCACTTT.

This rearrangement joins TRBV5-1 to TRBJ2-3; D is uncertain. The germline CDR1 and CDR2 sequences are SGHRS and YFSETQ. CDR3 length: 15 amino acids. V shed 4 bases and J shed 2 bases, with 14 bases lying between them. The CDR3 protein is CASSGGQAITDTQYF. DNA for the CDR3: TGCGCCAGCAGCGGTGGGCAGGCGATCACAGATACGCAGTATTTT.

The chain is built from TRBV18 and TRBJ1-2, with 8 bases lining up with TRBD1. Germline loops: CDR1 KGHSH, CDR2 LQKENI. There are 15 residues in the CDR3. Germline trimming cut 2 bases from V and 5 bases from J; bases unmatched to any gene: 7. Here the CDR3 reads CASSPKQTGEYGYTF. The CDR3 bases are TGTGCCAGCTCACCAAAACAGACAGGGGAGTATGGCTACACCTTC. Full variable domain (outside the CDR3, taken from reference TRBV18 and TRBJ1-2): NAGVMQNPRHLVRRRGQEARLRCSPMKGHSHVYWYRQLPEEGLKFMVYLQKENIIDESGMPKERFSAEFPKEGPSILRIQQVVRGDSAAYFCASSPKQTGEYGYTFGSGTRLTVV.

This clone was seen a few times. The rearrangement links TRBV11-2 to TRBJ1-1; TRBD1 matches at 8 bases. After removal of 5 bases from V and 5 bases from J, the junction contained 13 bases not matched to a gene. Germline values: CDR1 SGHAT, CDR2 FQNNGV. The CDR3 has 16 amino acids. The CDR3: CASSPPGQGSWTEAFF. CDR3 coding DNA: TGTGCCAGCAGCCCCCCCGGACAGGGTTCGTGGACTGAAGCTTTCTTT.

The gene calls are TRBV5-5 and TRBJ1-5; the match to TRBD1 covers 8 bases. There are 14 residues in the CDR3. V was pared by 0 bases and J by 8 bases, with 4 bases of the junction left unmatched. Germline V lookup: CDR1 SGHKS, CDR2 YYEKEE (reference sequence). The CDR3 bases are TGTGCCAGCAGCTTGGGGGACAGGAGTGAGCCCCAGCATTTT. It translates to CASSLGDRSEPQHF.

The gene calls are TRBV5-4 and TRBJ2-1, with 11 bases that match TRBD2. The germline gives CDR1 SGHNT, CDR2 YYREEE (reference sequence). V was clipped by 6 bases and J by 5 bases; unmatched bases: 19. The CDR3 is 19 amino acids. CDR3 sequence reads: CASTPMGLAGGGVHNEQFF. The CDR3 coding sequence is TGTGCCAGCACCCCTATGGGGCTAGCGGGGGGAGGGGTCCACAATGAGCAGTTCTTC.

This chain connects TRBV5-1 to TRBJ1-4; the match to TRBD1 covers 9 bases. J gave up 7 bases and V 5 bases, and 9 bases lay outside the gene matches. The CDR3 runs 15 residues. The germline V gene encodes CDR1 SGHRS and CDR2 YFSETQ. The CDR3 region is CASRRNRGPSEKLFF. DNA of the CDR3: TGCGCCAGCAGAAGGAACAGGGGGCCTTCTGAAAAACTGTTTTTT.

J is TRBJ1-5 and V is TRBV12-3 or TRBV12-4; TRBD1 agrees at 9 bases. After removal of 8 bases from V and 8 bases from J, the junction contained 7 bases not matched to a gene. The CDR3 is 13 residues long. The CDR3 coding sequence is TGTGCCAGCCAGAGACAGGGGGGCGAGCCCCAGCATTTT. Translation gives CASQRQGGEPQHF.

The rearrangement uses TRBV19 and TRBJ1-6; 7 nucleotides agree with TRBD1. V was clipped by 6 bases and J by 4 bases; unmatched bases: 6. The germline gives CDR1 LNHDA, CDR2 SQIVND (reference sequence). This CDR3 contains 15 residues. DNA for the CDR3: TGTGCCAGTAGGGGGACAGTACATTATAATTCACCCCTCCACTTT. The encoded protein is CASRGTVHYNSPLHF.

About this clone: The junction shows a germline mismatch at one end, possibly a read error. V gene TRBV3-1 (or the pseudogene TRBV3-2) combines with J gene TRBJ2-7; TRBD1 matches 10 bases. CDR1 LGHDT and CDR2 YNNKEL come from the germline V gene (reference sequence). The CDR3 covers 17 residues. Here the CDR3 reads CASTQLSDRGLSYEQYF. Written as DNA, the CDR3 is TGTGCCAGCACCCAACTGTCCGACAGGGGGCTTTCCTACGAGCAGTACTTC.

The chain recombines TRBV3-1 (or the pseudogene TRBV3-2) with TRBJ1-4, with 9 positions matching TRBD1. After removal of 3 bases from V and 8 bases from J, the junction contained 7 bases not matched to a gene. This CDR3 has 15 amino acids. Looked up from germline, CDR1 is LGHDT and CDR2 is YNNKEL (reference sequence). The CDR3 loop is CASSHFGQGKEKLFF. CDR3 nucleotides: TGTGCCAGCAGCCACTTCGGACAGGGGAAGGAAAAACTGTTTTTT.